Listed below are T cell receptor beta chains from one sample, sequenced in a study of blood T cell repertoires in COVID-19. Assay: immunoSEQ multiplex PCR; the TCRdb copy retains only in-frame clones and omits some. The sample includes some 40,000 clones, 70% to 90% seen only once; the top ten take nearly 5%. The sample taken for sequencing was peripheral blood. Every receptor here comes from a human donor in a cohort sampled during active COVID-19. The CDR3 runs from the conserved cysteine through the conserved F or W. Fields, in order: V gene, J gene, D gene, clone size, CDR3 DNA, CDR3 protein. The D gene is left open where the match is weak. Clone size is shown for a subset of rows, as once, few, many or a class of expanded clone.

v_call: TRBV9; j_call: TRBJ1-3; d_call: -; clone_size: -; cdr3_nt: TGTGCCAGCAGCGTAGAGCCCGACAGACGGGGAAACACCATATATTTT; cdr3_aa: CASSVEPDRRGNTIYF
v_call: TRBV13; j_call: TRBJ2-1; d_call: TRBD1; clone_size: -; cdr3_nt: TGTGCCAGCAGCTGGGACAGGGAGCAGTTCTTC; cdr3_aa: CASSWDREQFF
v_call: TRBV3-1/TRBV3-2; j_call: TRBJ2-5; d_call: TRBD2; clone_size: -; cdr3_nt: TGTGCCAGCAGCCACGCCCTGATAGCGGGAGGTTGGGAGACCCAGTACTTC; cdr3_aa: CASSHALIAGGWETQYF
v_call: TRBV5-4; j_call: TRBJ2-2; d_call: TRBD1; clone_size: -; cdr3_nt: TGTGCCAGCAGCTACTCTGCAGGGGGCCGCCGATACACCGGGGAGCTGTTTTTT; cdr3_aa: CASSYSAGGRRYTGELFF
v_call: TRBV28; j_call: TRBJ1-1; d_call: TRBD1; clone_size: -; cdr3_nt: TGTGCCAGCAGTTCCCCCATCGGCAGGGGGTCTGAAGCTTTCTTT; cdr3_aa: CASSSPIGRGSEAFF
v_call: TRBV19; j_call: TRBJ2-7; d_call: TRBD1; clone_size: -; cdr3_nt: TGTGCCAGTAGTATCCAGGGGGCAGGGGAGCAGTACTTC; cdr3_aa: CASSIQGAGEQYF
v_call: TRBV28; j_call: TRBJ2-2; d_call: -; clone_size: -; cdr3_nt: TGTGCCAGCAGCAAAAGGGGATACACCGGGGAGCTGTTTTTT; cdr3_aa: CASSKRGYTGELFF
v_call: TRBV28; j_call: TRBJ1-2; d_call: -; clone_size: once; cdr3_nt: TGTGCCAGCAGTCCCCGCGACCGGAGGTACGGCTACACCTTC; cdr3_aa: CASSPRDRRYGYTF
v_call: TRBV7-7; j_call: TRBJ2-3; d_call: TRBD2; clone_size: -; cdr3_nt: TGTGCCAGCAGCGCCGGGACTAGCGGGACAGATACGCAGTATTTT; cdr3_aa: CASSAGTSGTDTQYF
v_call: TRBV7-6; j_call: TRBJ2-7; d_call: -; clone_size: -; cdr3_nt: TGTGCCAGCAGCTTATCGATCCAGAACGAGCAGTACTTC; cdr3_aa: CASSLSIQNEQYF
v_call: TRBV7-8; j_call: TRBJ1-2; d_call: TRBD1; clone_size: -; cdr3_nt: TGTGCCAGCAGCCTAACAGGGGGCTATGGCTACACCTTC; cdr3_aa: CASSLTGGYGYTF
v_call: TRBV7-8; j_call: TRBJ1-2; d_call: -; clone_size: -; cdr3_nt: TGTGCCAGCAGCTCCCCAGCAACAGGGAGCTATGGCTACACCTTC; cdr3_aa: CASSSPATGSYGYTF
v_call: TRBV5-1; j_call: TRBJ2-3; d_call: TRBD2; clone_size: -; cdr3_nt: TGCGCCAGCAGCTCTACTAGCGCAAGTGGAGATACGCAGTATTTT; cdr3_aa: CASSSTSASGDTQYF
v_call: TRBV6-4; j_call: TRBJ2-3; d_call: TRBD2; clone_size: -; cdr3_nt: TGTGCCAGCAGTGACGCTAGCGGGAGAGGAACAGATACGCAGTATTTT; cdr3_aa: CASSDASGRGTDTQYF
v_call: TRBV20-1; j_call: TRBJ1-1; d_call: -; clone_size: -; cdr3_nt: TGCAGTCTGGGGCAGATTGAAGCTTTCTTT; cdr3_aa: CSLGQIEAFF
v_call: TRBV27; j_call: TRBJ2-7; d_call: -; clone_size: -; cdr3_nt: TGTGCCAGCAGTTTGCCCGGGGGCTACGAGCAGTACTTC; cdr3_aa: CASSLPGGYEQYF
v_call: TRBV19; j_call: TRBJ2-7; d_call: TRBD1; clone_size: -; cdr3_nt: TGTGCCAGTAGTATTGGAGGACAGGGGGCCTTCTACGAGCAGTACTTC; cdr3_aa: CASSIGGQGAFYEQYF
v_call: TRBV19; j_call: TRBJ2-6; d_call: -; clone_size: -; cdr3_nt: TGTGCCAGTACCGATAAGCCAGGGACAGGGGCCAACGTCCTGACTTTC; cdr3_aa: CASTDKPGTGANVLTF
v_call: TRBV7-9; j_call: TRBJ2-7; d_call: -; clone_size: -; cdr3_nt: TGTGCCAGCAGCTCCCCGCGCGAGACCTACGAGCAGTACTTC; cdr3_aa: CASSSPRETYEQYF
v_call: TRBV28; j_call: TRBJ2-7; d_call: TRBD2; clone_size: -; cdr3_nt: TGTGCCAGCAGCAGTCTTAGAGCGGGAGGTTCCTACGAGCAGTACTTC; cdr3_aa: CASSSLRAGGSYEQYF
v_call: TRBV6-5; j_call: TRBJ1-1; d_call: -; clone_size: -; cdr3_nt: TGTGCCAGCAGTTACTCGCAGGGAGGAACTGAAGCTTTCTTT; cdr3_aa: CASSYSQGGTEAFF
v_call: TRBV9; j_call: TRBJ2-3; d_call: -; clone_size: -; cdr3_nt: TGTGCCAGCCAAAAAGATGGGGGCAGGGGCACAGATACGCAGTATTTT; cdr3_aa: CASQKDGGRGTDTQYF
v_call: TRBV11-3; j_call: TRBJ2-7; d_call: TRBD1; clone_size: -; cdr3_nt: TGTGCCAGCAGCTTGATGGGACAGACCTACGAGCAGTACTTC; cdr3_aa: CASSLMGQTYEQYF
v_call: TRBV19; j_call: TRBJ2-1; d_call: TRBD2; clone_size: -; cdr3_nt: TGTGCCAGTAGTATAGGACTAGCGCCCTACAATGAGCAGTTCTTC; cdr3_aa: CASSIGLAPYNEQFF
v_call: TRBV2; j_call: TRBJ1-2; d_call: -; clone_size: few; cdr3_nt: TGTGCCAGCAACAGGGTTCCCGTATCGGAATCTATCTCCTTC; cdr3_aa: CASNRVPVSESISF
v_call: TRBV27; j_call: TRBJ1-1; d_call: -; clone_size: -; cdr3_nt: TGTGCCAGCAGTTTAGTGAGGGACACTGAAGCTTTCTTT; cdr3_aa: CASSLVRDTEAFF
v_call: TRBV27; j_call: TRBJ2-7; d_call: TRBD2; clone_size: -; cdr3_nt: TGTGCCAGCAGTCCAAGGCCTCGACTAGCGGGCTACGAGCAGTACTTC; cdr3_aa: CASSPRPRLAGYEQYF
v_call: TRBV19; j_call: TRBJ1-1; d_call: -; clone_size: -; cdr3_nt: TGTGCCAGTAGTAGGGGGGGCCTAGGGAACACTGAAGCTTTCTTT; cdr3_aa: CASSRGGLGNTEAFF
v_call: TRBV11-2; j_call: TRBJ2-5; d_call: TRBD2; clone_size: -; cdr3_nt: TGTGCCAGCAGCTTAGAACTAGCGGGAGGGCCGGGGGAGACCCAGTACTTC; cdr3_aa: CASSLELAGGPGETQYF
v_call: TRBV28; j_call: TRBJ1-2; d_call: -; clone_size: once; cdr3_nt: TGTGCCAGCCGCCCGGGGGGTAACTATGGCTACACCTTC; cdr3_aa: CASRPGGNYGYTF
v_call: TRBV4-1; j_call: TRBJ1-2; d_call: -; clone_size: -; cdr3_nt: TGCGCCAGCAGCCAAGATTCCGGCGGTAACTATGGCTACACCTTC; cdr3_aa: CASSQDSGGNYGYTF
v_call: TRBV14; j_call: TRBJ1-2; d_call: -; clone_size: -; cdr3_nt: TGTGCCAGCAGCCCGTACCGGGACATCAACTATGGCTACACCTTC; cdr3_aa: CASSPYRDINYGYTF
v_call: TRBV27; j_call: TRBJ2-7; d_call: TRBD1; clone_size: -; cdr3_nt: TGTGCCAGCAGTCGACAGGGTTCCCCCTACGAGCAGTACTTC; cdr3_aa: CASSRQGSPYEQYF
v_call: TRBV6-9; j_call: TRBJ2-2; d_call: TRBD1; clone_size: -; cdr3_nt: TGTGCCAGCAGACTACCGGGACAGGGTATCTTACACCGGGGAGCTGTTTTT; cdr3_aa: CASRLPGQGILHRGAVF
v_call: TRBV7-9; j_call: TRBJ1-1; d_call: TRBD1; clone_size: -; cdr3_nt: TGTGCCAGCAGCCCCAAGGGGGGACAGGGAAGTTTGACTGAAGCTTTCTTT; cdr3_aa: CASSPKGGQGSLTEAFF
v_call: TRBV18; j_call: TRBJ2-2; d_call: -; clone_size: -; cdr3_nt: TGTGCCAGCTCACGGGGGCGGAACACCGGGGAGCTGTTTTTT; cdr3_aa: CASSRGRNTGELFF
v_call: TRBV28; j_call: TRBJ2-7; d_call: TRBD2; clone_size: -; cdr3_nt: TGTGCCAGCAGTTCATCGGGGACTAGCGGGAACGAGCAGTACTTC; cdr3_aa: CASSSSGTSGNEQYF
v_call: TRBV6-5; j_call: TRBJ2-7; d_call: -; clone_size: -; cdr3_nt: TGTGCCACGGCCGGGGGTCAAACCTACGAGCAGTACTTC; cdr3_aa: CATAGGQTYEQYF
v_call: TRBV7-2; j_call: TRBJ2-3; d_call: TRBD2; clone_size: -; cdr3_nt: TGTGCCAGCAGCTTAGTGGAGCGGGACACAGATACGCAGTATTTT; cdr3_aa: CASSLVERDTDTQYF
v_call: TRBV6-5; j_call: TRBJ2-1; d_call: TRBD2; clone_size: -; cdr3_nt: TGTGCCAGCAGCCGAGGACTAGTGGGGTCTGAGCAGTTCTTC; cdr3_aa: CASSRGLVGSEQFF
v_call: TRBV7-2; j_call: TRBJ2-7; d_call: -; clone_size: -; cdr3_nt: TGTGCCAGCAGCTTAGACTACCGCGAGCAGTACTTC; cdr3_aa: CASSLDYREQYF
v_call: TRBV6-1; j_call: TRBJ2-3; d_call: -; clone_size: -; cdr3_nt: TGTGCCAGCAGTGAAGCGCGGTCTAGCGGCACAGATACGCAGTATTTT; cdr3_aa: CASSEARSSGTDTQYF
v_call: TRBV18; j_call: TRBJ2-7; d_call: -; clone_size: -; cdr3_nt: TGTGCCAGCTCACGAGGACAGGGAGGGAAATACTACGAGCAGTACTTC; cdr3_aa: CASSRGQGGKYYEQYF
v_call: TRBV24-1; j_call: TRBJ2-1; d_call: -; clone_size: -; cdr3_nt: TGTGCCACCAGTGATTTAGAAGCGGCCTCCTACAATGAGCAGTTCTTC; cdr3_aa: CATSDLEAASYNEQFF
v_call: TRBV4-2; j_call: TRBJ1-6; d_call: -; clone_size: once; cdr3_nt: TGTGCCAGCAGTCCTCAGGGAATCAATTCACCCCTCCACTTT; cdr3_aa: CASSPQGINSPLHF
v_call: TRBV9; j_call: TRBJ2-2; d_call: -; clone_size: -; cdr3_nt: TGTGCCAGCGACCCTGGAGCGGCAAACACCGGGGAGCTGTTTTTT; cdr3_aa: CASDPGAANTGELFF
v_call: TRBV24-1; j_call: TRBJ2-7; d_call: -; clone_size: few; cdr3_nt: TGTGCCACCAGTGATAGGAAAACAGGGTCAGGCGTTTACGAGCAGTACTTC; cdr3_aa: CATSDRKTGSGVYEQYF
v_call: TRBV18; j_call: TRBJ1-2; d_call: -; clone_size: -; cdr3_nt: TGTGCCAGCTCTGCCACGTCGCAGGGTCCCTACACCTTC; cdr3_aa: CASSATSQGPYTF
v_call: TRBV7-8; j_call: TRBJ2-3; d_call: TRBD1; clone_size: -; cdr3_nt: TGTGCCAGCAGCAACGGACAGGTTAGCACAGATACGCAGTATTTT; cdr3_aa: CASSNGQVSTDTQYF
v_call: TRBV6-5; j_call: TRBJ1-3; d_call: -; clone_size: -; cdr3_nt: TGTGCCAGCAGGGACAGACCAAACTCTGGAAACACCATATATTTT; cdr3_aa: CASRDRPNSGNTIYF
v_call: TRBV27; j_call: TRBJ2-7; d_call: -; clone_size: -; cdr3_nt: TGTGCCAGCAGTTCGACTATTAGCTCCTACGAGCAGTACTTC; cdr3_aa: CASSSTISSYEQYF
v_call: TRBV4-1; j_call: TRBJ2-1; d_call: TRBD2; clone_size: -; cdr3_nt: TGCGCCAGCAGCCGAAAACCCCTAGCGGGAGACTACAATGAGCAGTTCTTC; cdr3_aa: CASSRKPLAGDYNEQFF
v_call: TRBV7-7; j_call: TRBJ2-3; d_call: TRBD2; clone_size: -; cdr3_nt: TGTGCTAGCAGCCCCGGGGTAGGGGTAGCGGGAGATACGCAGTATTTT; cdr3_aa: CASSPGVGVAGDTQYF
v_call: TRBV18; j_call: TRBJ1-1; d_call: TRBD1; clone_size: -; cdr3_nt: TGTGCCAGCTCACTATCACAGACCGGGACAGGGGGCAACACTGAAGCTTTCTTT; cdr3_aa: CASSLSQTGTGGNTEAFF
v_call: TRBV28; j_call: TRBJ2-1; d_call: -; clone_size: -; cdr3_nt: TGTGCCAGCAGTTTCGATGTAGTCGGCTCCTACAATGAGCAGTTCTTC; cdr3_aa: CASSFDVVGSYNEQFF
v_call: TRBV5-1; j_call: TRBJ2-6; d_call: -; clone_size: -; cdr3_nt: TGCGCCAGCAGCTGGGCGTCGGGGAGCTCTGGGGCCAACGTCCTGACTTTC; cdr3_aa: CASSWASGSSGANVLTF
v_call: TRBV28; j_call: TRBJ2-1; d_call: TRBD1; clone_size: -; cdr3_nt: TGTGCCAGCAGTAGCCCCAACAGGGGTTACTACAATGAGCAGTTCTTC; cdr3_aa: CASSSPNRGYYNEQFF